Following are 8 T cell receptor beta chains from one sample sequenced in a study of T-cell reconstitution after alpha-beta-depleted transplantation in children. Construction of the TCRbeta library involved unique molecular identifiers. TCRdb re-analysed the PCR reads in MiXCR, keeping a single row per CDR3 protein. The sample holds about 610,000 distinct CDR3 sequences, about 11% seen once. Material: PBMCs from the stem cell graft donor, obtained from the stem cell graft. The receptors stem from a human donor who donated a stem cell graft to a child with acute myeloid leukemia.

The chain is built from TRBV9 and TRBJ2-1; possibly TRBD2 for D (5 bases). V dropped 0 bases and J dropped 0 bases, with 7 bases sitting between them. CDR1 and CDR2 (germline): SGDLS, YYNGEE. The CDR3 has 15 amino acids. The CDR3 reads CASSVGRASYNEQFF. The CDR3 coding sequence is TGTGCCAGCAGCGTAGGGCGGGCCTCCTACAATGAGCAGTTCTTC.

In its sample, this clonotype was seen many times. This sequence joins TRBV19 and TRBJ2-2; 11 nucleotides line up with TRBD2. There are 16 residues in the CDR3. The trim removed 5 bases at V and 8 bases at J, leaving 10 bases unmatched. The V gene's germline CDR1 is LNHDA and CDR2 SQIVND (reference sequence). The CDR3 sequence is CASSASLAGVSGELFF. Written as DNA, the CDR3 is TGTGCCAGTAGTGCCTCACTAGCGGGAGTATCAGGGGAGCTGTTTTTT. The full variable domain, its missing parts supplied by reference TRBV19 and TRBJ2-2, is DGGITQSPKYLFRKEGQNVTLSCEQNLNHDAMYWYRQDPGQGLRLIYYSQIVNDFQKGDIAEGYSVSREKKESFPLTVTSAQKNPTAFYLCASSASLAGVSGELFFGEGSRLTVL.

This clonotype was found many times. The J gene is TRBJ1-1, the V gene TRBV6-2 or TRBV6-3; TRBD1 matches 10 bases. Germline-derived CDR1 and CDR2 are MNHEY and SVGEGT. The CDR3 totals 14 residues. J lost 4 bases, V lost 4 bases, and 3 bases had no gene match. Here the CDR3 reads CASSSGQGVTEAFF. The CDR3 DNA reads as TGTGCCAGCAGTTCCGGACAGGGGGTCACTGAAGCTTTCTTT.

CDR3 in amino acids: CASSARLADYEQFF. DNA of the CDR3: TGCGCCAGCAGCGCGAGGCTAGCGGATTATGAGCAGTTCTTC. V gene TRBV4-3 combines with J gene TRBJ2-1, with 7 bases fitting TRBD2. With V trimmed by 5 bases and J by 8 bases, 9 bases remained unmatched. Germline CDR1 reads LGHNA; CDR2 reads YSLEER. There are 14 residues in the CDR3.

This clonotype showed up many times. The chain carries TRBV2 and TRBJ2-1, with D perhaps matching TRBD1 (5 bases). CDR1 is SNHLY, CDR2 FYNNEI, per germline. This CDR3 region has 13 residues. V was shortened by 3 bases and J by 6 bases, with 9 bases between the two germline ends. CDR3 in DNA: TGTGCCAGCAGTGATCAGGGTTTCAATGAGCAGTTCTTC. Translation gives CASSDQGFNEQFF.

This clonotype was seen only a few times. The chain has TRBV7-2 and TRBJ2-5; TRBD1 matches 8 bases. From germline, CDR1 is SGHTA and CDR2 FQGNSA. Trimming took 2 bases from V and 4 from J; bases not matched to a gene: 6. This CDR3 region has 15 residues. Here the CDR3 reads CASSLSRGLGETQYF. In nucleotides, the CDR3 is TGTGCCAGCAGCTTAAGCAGGGGGCTCGGAGAGACCCAGTACTTC.

DNA of the CDR3: TGCAGCGTTGAAGATTGGACAGGGGGTGGAAACACCATATATTTT. Amino acid sequence: CSVEDWTGGGNTIYF. V is TRBV29-1 and J is TRBJ1-3; 10 nucleotides align to TRBD1. The CDR3 has 15 residues. CDR1 is SQVTM and CDR2 is ANQGSEA in the germline V gene. V shed 0 bases and J 3 bases; nucleotides not matched to a gene: 2.

The CDR3 loop reads CASSVDRGWNEQFF. Here the CDR3 DNA reads TGTGCCAGTAGTGTCGACAGGGGCTGGAATGAGCAGTTCTTC. The chain couples TRBV19 to TRBJ2-1, with 8 bases lining up with TRBD1. Per germline, CDR1 LNHDA and CDR2 SQIVND (reference sequence). Trimming cost V 5 bases and J 7 bases; bases outside gene matches: 7. The CDR3 covers 14 residues. Supplemented by reference TRBV19 and TRBJ2-1, the full variable domain reads DGGITQSPKYLFRKEGQNVTLSCEQNLNHDAMYWYRQDPGQGLRLIYYSQIVNDFQKGDIAEGYSVSREKKESFPLTVTSAQKNPTAFYLCASSVDRGWNEQFFGPGTRLTVL.